These 14 T cell receptor beta chains were all obtained from the same sample, sequenced in a study of yellow fever vaccine responses in identical twins. In TCRdb, the RT-PCR reads were re-called with MiXCR into one record per CDR3 protein. The sample carries 9,500 to 11,000 distinct CDR3 sequences, less than 85% recorded once. The starting material was T cells from blood (PBMCs), unsorted or a sorted subset (not recorded which), obtained before or after yellow fever vaccination (not recorded which). These receptors were collected from a young woman who received the yellow fever vaccine.

This clonotype is a singleton in its sample. The V call is TRBV20-1, the J call TRBJ1-5, with D unresolved. With 6 bases removed from V and 4 bases from J, the gap between germline ends came to 13 bases. The CDR3 is 13 amino acids. Germline V CDR1 and CDR2: DFQATT, SNEGSKA (reference sequence). The chain's CDR3 is CSAIDTINQPQHF. CDR3 coding DNA: TGCAGTGCCATAGACACCATTAATCAGCCCCAGCATTTT.

The rearrangement joins TRBV19 to TRBJ2-7; D not resolved. Per germline, CDR1 LNHDA and CDR2 SQIVND (reference sequence). This CDR3 contains 15 residues. Trimming took off 5 bases at V and 2 bases at J, with 16 bases between the two ends. The CDR3 sequence is CASSRSNSPTYEQYF. Here the CDR3 DNA reads TGTGCCAGTAGTCGGTCTAACTCCCCAACCTACGAGCAGTACTTC.

This clonotype was seen a single time. The chain employs TRBV20-1 and TRBJ2-1; perhaps TRBD2 as D (5 bases). The CDR3 loop spans 14 amino acids. The V end lost 5 bases, the J end lost 2 bases, and 13 bases lay between the germline ends. Germline V lookup: CDR1 DFQATT, CDR2 SNEGSKA (reference sequence). The CDR3 sequence: CSAPSGFTYNEQFF. The CDR3 DNA reads as TGCAGTGCTCCAAGCGGATTCACCTACAATGAGCAGTTCTTC.

The table lists this clonotype with a count of one. The V call is TRBV11-2, the J call TRBJ2-2, with D hard to call. CDR1 and CDR2 from the germline V gene are SGHAT and FQNNGV. V lost 5 bases and J lost 6, with 4 bases in between. This CDR3 region has 11 residues. The CDR3 reads CASSPSGELFF. The DNA for the CDR3 is TGTGCCAGCAGCCCCTCCGGGGAGCTGTTTTTT.

There are a few counts of this clonotype. The V call is TRBV15, the J call TRBJ2-1; tentatively, D is TRBD1 (6 bases). V was clipped by 3 bases and J by 7 bases, with 13 bases between them. Looked up from germline, CDR1 is LNHNV and CDR2 is YYDKDF (reference sequence). The CDR3 spans 14 residues. The CDR3 loop is CATSREQGWNEQFF. The DNA of the CDR3 is TGTGCCACCAGCAGGGAACAGGGTTGGAATGAGCAGTTCTTC.

The chain is built from TRBV4-2 and TRBJ2-4; D is ambiguous. CDR1 LGHNA and CDR2 YNFKEQ come from the germline V gene. Trimming left V 0 bases short and J 9 bases short, with 15 bases between. The CDR3 sequence is 15 residues long. The CDR3 nucleotides read TGTGCCAGCAGCCAAGATGTCTCAGGCCAAGTCATTCAGTACTTC. Encoded protein: CASSQDVSGQVIQYF.

This chain uses TRBV23-1 with TRBJ2-3; no clear D gene. TRBV23-1 is an ORF; its function is uncertain. Between the trimmed V and J ends, which lost 0 bases and 9 bases, there was a span of 4 bases. CDR3 length: 11 residues. This chain's CDR3 is CASSQSRTQYF. CDR3 bases: TGCGCCAGCAGTCAATCCAGAACGCAGTATTTT.

The V call is TRBV4-2, the J call TRBJ2-2, with 8 bases fitting TRBD2. The CDR3 covers 14 residues. The germline V gene encodes CDR1 LGHNA and CDR2 YNFKEQ. The ends lost 3 bases at V and 4 bases at J; junction bases unmatched: 1. The CDR3 loop reads CASSHSGGTGELFF. DNA of the CDR3: TGTGCCAGCAGCCACAGCGGGGGCACCGGGGAGCTGTTTTTT.

This rearrangement joins TRBV12-3 or TRBV12-4 to TRBJ2-1, with a weak D call TRBD2 (5 bases). Trimming shortened V by 4 bases and J by 15 bases, and 16 bases separated the two germline ends. The CDR3 contains 12 residues. CDR3 amino acids: CASSSTRSDWFF. CDR3 coding DNA: TGTGCCAGCAGTTCAACGAGATCGGACTGGTTCTTC.

This clonotype has more than one count but fewer than ten. This sequence joins TRBV2 and TRBJ2-3, with 10 bases fitting TRBD2. This CDR3 is 16 amino acids long. Germline V gene lookup returns CDR1 SNHLY and CDR2 FYNNEI. The V segment lost 8 bases and the J segment 6 bases; nucleotides outside the gene matches: 14. The CDR3 reads CASLPMSGGGTDTQYF. CDR3 DNA: TGTGCCAGCCTCCCTATGAGCGGGGGGGGTACGGATACGCAGTATTTT. Based on the CDR3 plus reference TRBV2 and TRBJ2-3, the full variable domain is EPEVTQTPSHQVTQMGQEVILRCVPISNHLYFYWYRQILGQKVEFLVSFYNNEISEKSEIFDDQFSVERPDGSNFTLKIRSTKLEDSAMYFCASLPMSGGGTDTQYFGPGTRLTVL.

The chain combines TRBV29-1 with TRBJ2-1; 8 bases match TRBD1. This CDR3 has 13 residues. The V gene's germline CDR1 is SQVTM and CDR2 ANQGSEA. The junction had 5 bases not matched to a gene; V was cut back by 3 bases and J by 7 bases. CDR3 sequence reads: CSVEGTGGNEQFF. The CDR3 bases are TGCAGCGTTGAGGGGACAGGCGGAAATGAGCAGTTCTTC.

The V gene is TRBV25-1, the J gene TRBJ2-3; 7 bases are a match to TRBD1. The CDR3 runs to 13 residues. V gave up 5 bases and J gave up 9 bases; unmatched junction bases: 8. The V gene's germline CDR1 is MGHDK and CDR2 SYGVNS. CDR3 sequence: CASSPELGGTQYF. CDR3 nucleotides: TGTGCCAGCAGTCCGGAGTTAGGGGGCACGCAGTATTTT.

The chain couples TRBV29-1 to TRBJ2-1; D remains ambiguous. V dropped 1 base and J dropped 6 bases, with 7 bases sitting between them. CDR1 is SQVTM and CDR2 is ANQGSEA in the germline V gene. This CDR3 is built from 12 residues. The CDR3 bases are TGCAGCGTTGAAGGGGCCCGCAATGAGCAGTTCTTC. Residues: CSVEGARNEQFF.

This chain links TRBV14 with TRBJ2-3; maybe TRBD1 (5 bases). Deletions cut 2 bases from V and 1 base from J, with 7 bases between. CDR1 is SGHDN and CDR2 is FVKESK in the germline V gene. The CDR3 length is 14 residues. CDR3 region: CASSQSRGTDTQYF. CDR3 nucleotide sequence: TGTGCCAGCAGCCAAAGCAGGGGCACAGATACGCAGTATTTT.